This T cell receptor beta chain was identified during a study of shared clonotypes between healthy human individuals. Whole-study context: Per donor, three plates held CD4 naive cells, three held CD4 memory, two held CD8 naive and one held CD8 memory. General study points: Across subsets, estimated richness was generally greater for naive than for memory populations.

This table comes from immunoSEQ multiplex PCR, and its TCRdb copy is limited to in-frame clones, with some not included. The profile covers about 1 million clones, with more than 65% appearing a single time and about 1.5% taken by the ten largest. In regard to this clone: Its antigen remains unidentified.

Sequencing was done on a sample of memory CD4+ T cells sorted from blood. Specified subset: CD45RA-negative fraction. The TCR comes from a man younger than 35 in good health.

The CDR3 region is CASSLVLAGSPAGAQYF. In DNA form, the CDR3 reads TGTGCCAGCAGCTTAGTGTTGGCGGGCTCCCCCGCGGGGGCCCAGTACTTC. The chain combines TRBV11-2 with TRBJ2-5; TRBD2 agrees at 7 bases. The CDR3 loop spans 17 amino acids. V was clipped by 1 base and J by 9 bases; unmatched bases: 17. In germline, CDR1 is SGHAT, CDR2 FQNNGV.